This T cell receptor beta chain was identified in a study of blood T cell repertoires in COVID-19. Study-wide context: The United States, Italy and Spain were the sources of the acute and convalescent COVID-19 samples.

Produced via immunoSEQ multiplex PCR; TCRdb's table is partial and in-frame only. In the table there are 150,000 to 200,000 clones, about 90% of which are singletons. Each participant's cohort was designated according to participant-reported clinical history. CDR3 length: 16 residues. The germline V gene has CDR1 LNHDA and CDR2 SQIVND (reference sequence). V gave up 3 bases and J gave up 0 bases, with 11 bases separating them. The genes are TRBV19 and TRBJ1-4; D gene uncertain. The sample comprised PBMCs or T cells enriched from blood (not recorded which). This TCR came from a human donor with acute COVID-19. The donor label of this sample is uncertain. CDR3 residues: CASSMGGSTTNEKLFF. CDR3 DNA sequence: TGTGCCAGTAGTATGGGAGGCTCTACAACTAATGAAAAACTGTTTTTT.